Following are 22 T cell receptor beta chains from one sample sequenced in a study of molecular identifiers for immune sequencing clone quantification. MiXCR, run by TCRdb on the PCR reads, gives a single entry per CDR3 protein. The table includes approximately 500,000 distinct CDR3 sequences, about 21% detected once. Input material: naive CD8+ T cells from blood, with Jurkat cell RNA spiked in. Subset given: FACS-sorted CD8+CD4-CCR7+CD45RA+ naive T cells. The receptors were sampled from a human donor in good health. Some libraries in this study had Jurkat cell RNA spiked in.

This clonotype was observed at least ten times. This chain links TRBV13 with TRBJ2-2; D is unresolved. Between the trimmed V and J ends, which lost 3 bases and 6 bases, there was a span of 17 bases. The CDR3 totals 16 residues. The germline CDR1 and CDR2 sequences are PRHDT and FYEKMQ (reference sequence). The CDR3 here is CASSFDGSVIAGELFF. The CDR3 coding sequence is TGTGCCAGCAGCTTCGATGGTTCCGTTATCGCCGGGGAGCTGTTTTTT.

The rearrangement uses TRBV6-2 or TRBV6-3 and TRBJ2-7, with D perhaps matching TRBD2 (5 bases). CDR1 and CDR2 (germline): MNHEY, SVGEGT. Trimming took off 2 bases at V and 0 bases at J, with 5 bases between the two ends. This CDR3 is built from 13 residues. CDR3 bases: TGTGCCAGCAGTTACGACTACTCCTACGAGCAGTACTTC. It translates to CASSYDYSYEQYF.

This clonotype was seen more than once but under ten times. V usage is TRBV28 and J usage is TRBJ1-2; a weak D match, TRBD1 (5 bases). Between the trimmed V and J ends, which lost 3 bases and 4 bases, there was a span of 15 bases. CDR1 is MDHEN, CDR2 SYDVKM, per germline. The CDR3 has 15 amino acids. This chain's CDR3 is CASSLDGWGSYGYTF. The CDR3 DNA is TGTGCCAGCAGTTTGGACGGTTGGGGGTCCTATGGCTACACCTTC.

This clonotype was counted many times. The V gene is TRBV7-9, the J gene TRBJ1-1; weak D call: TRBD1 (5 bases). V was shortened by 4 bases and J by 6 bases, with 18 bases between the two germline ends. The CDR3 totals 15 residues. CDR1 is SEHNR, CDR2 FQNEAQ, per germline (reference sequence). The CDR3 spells CASSSYGTTAPEAFF. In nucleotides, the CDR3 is TGTGCCAGCAGCTCGTACGGGACTACCGCACCTGAAGCTTTCTTT.

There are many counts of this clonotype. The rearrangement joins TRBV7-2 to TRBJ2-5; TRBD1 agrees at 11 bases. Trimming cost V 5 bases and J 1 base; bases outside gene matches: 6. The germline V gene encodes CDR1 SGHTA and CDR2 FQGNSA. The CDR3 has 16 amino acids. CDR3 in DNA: TGTGCCAGCAGCGCCGGACAGGGGGCGGTCCAAGAGACCCAGTACTTC. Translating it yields CASSAGQGAVQETQYF. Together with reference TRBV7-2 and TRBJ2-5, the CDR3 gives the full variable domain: GAGVSQSPSNKVTEKGKDVELRCDPISGHTALYWYRQSLGQGLEFLIYFQGNSAPDKSGLPSDRFSAERTGGSVSTLTIQRTQQEDSAVYLCASSAGQGAVQETQYFGPGTRLLVL.

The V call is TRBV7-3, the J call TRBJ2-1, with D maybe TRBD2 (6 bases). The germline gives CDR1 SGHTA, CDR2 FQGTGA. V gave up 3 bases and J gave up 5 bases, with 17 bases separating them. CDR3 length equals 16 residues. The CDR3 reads CASSFFPGAQNNEQFF. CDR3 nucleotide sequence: TGTGCCAGCAGCTTCTTTCCGGGAGCGCAAAACAATGAGCAGTTCTTC.

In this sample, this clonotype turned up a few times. Written as DNA, the CDR3 is TGTGCCAGCGGACAAACGCGCTCTGGGGCCAACGTCCTGACTTTC. Residues: CASGQTRSGANVLTF. The rearrangement joins TRBV28 to TRBJ2-6; tentative D call: TRBD1 (5 bases). Trimming shortened V by 8 bases and J by 0 bases, and 11 bases separated the two germline ends. This CDR3 has 15 amino acids. Germline-derived CDR1 and CDR2 are MDHEN and SYDVKM. Drawing the rest from reference TRBV28 and TRBJ2-6, the complete variable domain is DVKVTQSSRYLVKRTGEKVFLECVQDMDHENMFWYRQDPGLGLRLIYFSYDVKMKEKGDIPEGYSVSREKKERFSLILESASTNQTSMYLCASGQTRSGANVLTFGAGSRLTVL.

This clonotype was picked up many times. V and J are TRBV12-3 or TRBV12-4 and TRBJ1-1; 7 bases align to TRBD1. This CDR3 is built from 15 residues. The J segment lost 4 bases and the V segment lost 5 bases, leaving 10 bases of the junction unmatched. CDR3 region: CASSVPRTGVTEAFF. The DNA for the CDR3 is TGTGCCAGCAGTGTCCCAAGGACAGGCGTCACTGAAGCTTTCTTT.

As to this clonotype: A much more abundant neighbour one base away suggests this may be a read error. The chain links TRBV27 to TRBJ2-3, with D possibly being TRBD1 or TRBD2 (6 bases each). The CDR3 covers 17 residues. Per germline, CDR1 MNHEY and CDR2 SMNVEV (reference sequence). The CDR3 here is CASSLAPGALSTDTRYF. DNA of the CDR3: TGTGCCAGCAGTTTGGCACCGGGGGCCCTTAGCACAGATACGCGGTATTTT.

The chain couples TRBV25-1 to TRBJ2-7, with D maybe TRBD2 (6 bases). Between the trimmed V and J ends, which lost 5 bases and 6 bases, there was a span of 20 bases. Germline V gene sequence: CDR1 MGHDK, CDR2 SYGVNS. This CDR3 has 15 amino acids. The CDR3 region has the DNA TGTGCCAGCAGTCCCCTGGGGGGTATTAGCGTCGAGCAGTACTTC. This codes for CASSPLGGISVEQYF.

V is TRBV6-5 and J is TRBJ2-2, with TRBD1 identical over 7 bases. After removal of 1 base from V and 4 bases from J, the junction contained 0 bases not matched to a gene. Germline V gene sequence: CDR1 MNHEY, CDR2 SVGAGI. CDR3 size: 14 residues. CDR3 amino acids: CASSYWDSTGELFF. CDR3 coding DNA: TGTGCCAGCAGTTACTGGGACAGCACCGGGGAGCTGTTTTTT.

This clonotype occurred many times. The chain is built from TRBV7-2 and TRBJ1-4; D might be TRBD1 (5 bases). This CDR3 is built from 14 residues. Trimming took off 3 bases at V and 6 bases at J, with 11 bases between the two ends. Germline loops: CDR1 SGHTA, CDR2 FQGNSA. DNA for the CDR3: TGTGCCAGCAGCTTCGCCGCGGGGGATGAAAAACTGTTTTTT. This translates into CASSFAAGDEKLFF.

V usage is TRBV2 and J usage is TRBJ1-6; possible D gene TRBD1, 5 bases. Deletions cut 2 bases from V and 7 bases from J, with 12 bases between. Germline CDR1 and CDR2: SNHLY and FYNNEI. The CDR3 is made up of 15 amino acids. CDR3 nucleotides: TGTGCCAGCAGTGAAATGGCAGGGAGGAATTCACCCCTCCACTTT. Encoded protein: CASSEMAGRNSPLHF.

CDR3 protein: CASSLPQLATDTQYF. The CDR3 DNA is TGTGCCAGCAGTCTTCCACAACTAGCCACAGATACGCAGTATTTT. The rearrangement uses TRBV12-3 or TRBV12-4 and TRBJ2-3; a weak D match, TRBD2 (6 bases). V was pared by 5 bases and J by 2 bases, with 14 bases between. The CDR3 has 15 residues.

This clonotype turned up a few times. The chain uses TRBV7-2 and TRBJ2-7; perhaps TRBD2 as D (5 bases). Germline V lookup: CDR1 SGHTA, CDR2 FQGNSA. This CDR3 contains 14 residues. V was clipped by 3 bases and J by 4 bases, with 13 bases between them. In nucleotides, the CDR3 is TGTGCCAGCAGCTTTTATCGGCTAGCTTACGAGCAGTACTTC. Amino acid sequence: CASSFYRLAYEQYF.

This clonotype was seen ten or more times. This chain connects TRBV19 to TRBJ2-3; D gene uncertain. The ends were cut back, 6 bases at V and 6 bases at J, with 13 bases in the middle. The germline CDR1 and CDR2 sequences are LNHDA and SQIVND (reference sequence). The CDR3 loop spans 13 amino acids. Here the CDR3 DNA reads TGTGCCAGTAGAGGCTTTGAAGAGGATACGCAGTATTTT. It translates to CASRGFEEDTQYF.

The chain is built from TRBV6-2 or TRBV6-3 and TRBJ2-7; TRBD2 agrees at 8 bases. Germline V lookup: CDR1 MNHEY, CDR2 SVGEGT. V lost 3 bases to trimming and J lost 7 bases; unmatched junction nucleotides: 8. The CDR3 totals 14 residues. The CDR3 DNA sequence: TGTGCCAGCAGTTATACTGGACTAGCATTTGAGCAGTACTTC. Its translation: CASSYTGLAFEQYF.

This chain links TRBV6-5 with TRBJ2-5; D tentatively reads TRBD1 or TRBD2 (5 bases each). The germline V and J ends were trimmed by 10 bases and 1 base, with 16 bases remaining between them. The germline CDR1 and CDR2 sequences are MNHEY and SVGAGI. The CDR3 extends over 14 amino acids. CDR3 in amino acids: CAISPGTSQETQYF. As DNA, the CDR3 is TGTGCCATCTCTCCGGGGACCAGCCAAGAGACCCAGTACTTC.

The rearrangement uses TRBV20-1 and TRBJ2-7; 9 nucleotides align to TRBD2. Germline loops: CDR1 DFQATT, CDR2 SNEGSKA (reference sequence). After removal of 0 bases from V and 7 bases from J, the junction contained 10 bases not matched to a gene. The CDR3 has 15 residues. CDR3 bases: TGCAGTGCTAGAGATCCCCCAGCGGGAGGTTGGGAGCAGTACTTC. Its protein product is CSARDPPAGGWEQYF.

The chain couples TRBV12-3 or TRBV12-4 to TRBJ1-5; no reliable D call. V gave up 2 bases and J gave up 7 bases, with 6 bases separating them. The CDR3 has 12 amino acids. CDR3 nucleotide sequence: TGTGCCAGCAGTTTAATGGGACAGCCCCAGCATTTT. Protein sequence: CASSLMGQPQHF.

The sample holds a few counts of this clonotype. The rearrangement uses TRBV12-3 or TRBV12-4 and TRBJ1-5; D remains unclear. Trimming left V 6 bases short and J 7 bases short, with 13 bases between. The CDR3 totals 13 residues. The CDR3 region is CASSGEGRQPQHF. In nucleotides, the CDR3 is TGTGCCAGCAGCGGGGAGGGCCGGCAGCCCCAGCATTTT.

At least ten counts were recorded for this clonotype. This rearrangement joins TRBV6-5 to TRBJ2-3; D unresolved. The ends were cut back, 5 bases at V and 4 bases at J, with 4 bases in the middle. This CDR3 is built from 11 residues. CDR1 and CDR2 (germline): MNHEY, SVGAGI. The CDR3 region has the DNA TGTGCCAGCAGTGCCGCAGATACGCAGTATTTT. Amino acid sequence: CASSAADTQYF.